Listed below are T cell receptor beta chains from one sample, sequenced in a study of blood T cell repertoires in COVID-19. The table came from immunoSEQ multiplex PCR; TCRdb's copy has only in-frame clones and leaves some out. The sample holds about 180,000 clones, over 75% seen once. The source material was peripheral blood. The receptors derive from a man aged 55 to 69 with acute or convalescent COVID-19. The CDR3 runs from the conserved cysteine through the conserved F or W. D genes are given only for firm matches. Not all rows give a size; the values are once, few, many and, for expanded clones, a class.

j_call | v_call | d_call | clone_size | cdr3_aa | cdr3_nt
TRBJ2-1 | TRBV19 | . | . | CASSISPNEQFF | TGTGCCAGTAGTATATCCCCGAATGAGCAGTTCTTC
TRBJ2-7 | TRBV7-8 | TRBD2 | . | CASSLARASGRPSYEQYF | TGTGCCAGCAGCTTAGCGCGGGCTAGCGGGAGGCCTAGCTACGAGCAGTACTTC
TRBJ2-7 | TRBV27 | TRBD1 | once | CASSPHRGTYEQYF | TGTGCCAGCAGCCCCCACAGGGGCACCTACGAGCAGTACTTC
TRBJ2-3 | TRBV2 | . | . | CASAAWVLTDTQYF | TGTGCCAGCGCGGCTTGGGTTCTCACAGATACGCAGTATTTT
TRBJ1-6 | TRBV7-9 | . | . | CASSLSGFGSPLHF | TGTGCCAGCAGCTTGTCAGGGTTCGGCTCACCCCTCCACTTT
TRBJ2-5 | TRBV9 | . | . | CASSVETQETQYF | TGTGCCAGCAGCGTAGAGACACAAGAGACCCAGTACTTC
TRBJ2-1 | TRBV19 | . | . | CASSVGTLSYNEQFF | TGTGCCAGTAGTGTTGGGACACTTTCCTACAATGAGCAGTTCTTC
TRBJ2-3 | TRBV27 | TRBD1 | . | CASSPTGARTDTQYF | TGTGCCAGCAGTCCTACAGGGGCGCGGACAGATACGCAGTATTTT
TRBJ2-5 | TRBV20-1 | TRBD2 | . | CSASASGGNQETQYF | TGCAGTGCTAGTGCTAGCGGGGGAAACCAAGAGACCCAGTACTTC
TRBJ1-3 | TRBV19 | . | few | CASSINSGNTIYF | TGTGCCAGTAGTATTAACTCTGGAAACACCATATATTTT
TRBJ1-5 | TRBV18 | TRBD1 | few | CASSPGQVGSSQHF | TGTGCCAGCTCCCCAGGACAGGTGGGTTCGTCCCAGCATTTT
TRBJ2-7 | TRBV5-4 | TRBD2 | . | CASSDGTSGRYEQYF | TGTGCCAGCAGCGACGGGACTAGCGGACGGTACGAGCAGTACTTC
TRBJ2-1 | TRBV6-5 | TRBD2 | . | CASTARWRESGEQFF | TGTGCCAGCACCGCCCGGTGGCGGGAGTCGGGTGAGCAGTTCTTC
TRBJ2-1 | TRBV9 | . | . | CASSAGLVYNEQFF | TGTGCCAGCAGCGCGGGACTGGTCTACAATGAGCAGTTCTTC
TRBJ2-5 | TRBV18 | TRBD2 | . | CASSPPGRNQETQYF | TGTGCCAGCTCACCACCCGGGAGGAACCAAGAGACCCAGTACTTC
TRBJ2-7 | TRBV28 | TRBD2 | . | CASSPTSGRLYEQYF | TGTGCCAGCAGCCCCACTAGCGGGAGGTTATACGAGCAGTACTTC
TRBJ2-4 | TRBV5-6 | TRBD2 | once | CASSSGLAGVRNIQYF | TGTGCCAGCAGCTCTGGACTAGCGGGAGTGCGAAACATTCAGTACTTC
TRBJ2-7 | TRBV10-3 | TRBD2 | . | CAIRSGSSYEQYF | TGTGCCATCAGGAGCGGGAGTAGTTACGAGCAGTACTTC
TRBJ2-5 | TRBV5-1 | TRBD2 | . | CASSLRTSGREETQYF | TGCGCCAGCAGCTTAAGGACTAGCGGGAGGGAGGAGACCCAGTACTTC
TRBJ2-3 | TRBV7-2 | . | . | CASRNRGAGTSSTDTQYF | TGTGCCAGCAGGAACAGGGGCGCGGGGACATCTAGCACAGATACGCAGTATTTT
TRBJ2-7 | TRBV18 | . | once | CASSPPKAGTSYEQYF | TGTGCCAGCTCACCACCGAAGGCGGGAACCTCCTACGAGCAGTACTTC
TRBJ2-1 | TRBV21-1 | . | . | CASSKEQYNEQFF | TGTGCCAGCAGCAAAGAACAATACAATGAGCAGTTCTTC
TRBJ1-2 | TRBV20-1 | . | . | CSASVEQKYGYTF | TGCAGTGCTAGTGTGGAGCAGAAGTATGGCTACACCTTC
TRBJ1-1 | TRBV27 | . | . | CASSLVHSMNTEAFF | TGTGCCAGCAGTTTAGTCCACAGCATGAACACTGAAGCTTTCTTT
TRBJ2-5 | TRBV5-5 | TRBD1 | . | CASSPTGIQETQYF | TGTGCCAGCAGCCCGACAGGGATACAAGAGACCCAGTACTTC